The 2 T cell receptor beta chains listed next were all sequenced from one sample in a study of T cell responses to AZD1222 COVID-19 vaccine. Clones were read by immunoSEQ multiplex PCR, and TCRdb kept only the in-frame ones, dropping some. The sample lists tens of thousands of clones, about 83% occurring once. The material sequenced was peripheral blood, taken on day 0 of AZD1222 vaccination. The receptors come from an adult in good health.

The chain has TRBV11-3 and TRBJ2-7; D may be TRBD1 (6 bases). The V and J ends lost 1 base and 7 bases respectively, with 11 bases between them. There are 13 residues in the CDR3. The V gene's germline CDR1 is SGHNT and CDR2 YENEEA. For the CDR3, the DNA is TGTGCCAGCAGCTTAGGACAGGATCGGGAGCAGTACTTC. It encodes CASSLGQDREQYF.

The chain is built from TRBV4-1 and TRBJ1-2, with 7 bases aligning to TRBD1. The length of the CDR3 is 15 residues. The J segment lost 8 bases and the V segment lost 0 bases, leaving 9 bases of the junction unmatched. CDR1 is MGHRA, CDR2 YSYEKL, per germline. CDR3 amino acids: CASSQDQGRGPGYTF. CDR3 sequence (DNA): TGCGCCAGCAGCCAAGATCAGGGAAGGGGGCCGGGCTACACCTTC.